The clone carrying this T cell receptor beta chain has just a few counts. Its antigen is not identified. These data belong to a study of T-cell reconstitution after alpha-beta-depleted transplantation in children. Study conclusions and caveats: Newly generated T cells supplied most T-cell counts and diversity one year post-transplant.

Germline lookup yields CDR1 DFQATT and CDR2 SNEGSKA (reference sequence). The CDR3 length is 15 residues. Trimming stripped 0 bases from V and 8 bases from J, with 20 bases between. Unique molecular identifiers were incorporated during preparation of the TCRbeta library. TCRdb passed the PCR reads through MiXCR, listing each CDR3 protein once. The data show some 290,000 distinct CDR3 sequences, around 25% seen once. The receptor was derived from a male patient aged 10 to 17 who had a stem cell transplant for acute lymphoblastic leukemia, so the T cells may come from the graft donor. Here the sequenced sample was PBMCs, mostly from graft donor cells, taken 180 days after TCRalphabeta/CD19-depleted stem cell transplant. The rearrangement joins TRBV20-1 to TRBJ2-7, with D maybe TRBD1 (5 bases). In nucleotides, the CDR3 is TGCAGTGCTAGAGAGGGTTCGAAGGCAGGGTGGCAGCAGTACTTC. This sequence encodes CSAREGSKAGWQQYF.